This TCR beta chain was observed in a study of vaccination effects on CD4 cells after COVID-19. Study-wide context: Participants got two doses of BNT162b2 or mRNA-1273 vaccine.

The junction had 13 bases not matched to a gene; V was cut back by 5 bases and J by 4 bases. The CDR3 consists of 17 residues. Germline V gene data show CDR1 as MDHEN and CDR2 as SYDVKM. Libraries were prepared by immunoSEQ multiplex PCR; TCRdb keeps only in-frame clonotypes and omits some of them. The sample lists tens of thousands of clones, 65% to 85% occurring once. Turning to this clone: The target antigen is unknown.

Under the ViraFEST assay, PBMC were stimulated with viral peptide pools so that antigen-specific CD4+ T cells expanded. Sequencing was performed afterwards. Following a roughly 9-day culture, CD4+ T cells were purified. Recipients of the vaccine had no prior SARS-CoV-2 infection and negative nucleocapsid antibodies. It was with roughly 11 IU/ml IL-2 and about 10 ug/ml peptides that around 1.9 million PBMC per well were cultured. Cultures had half their medium replaced with IL-2 medium on days 3 and 7. The sample here was CD4+ T cells from PBMCs cultured with HCoV-NL63 spike peptides, taken before COVID-19 vaccination. The TCR originated in a human donor who received a COVID-19 vaccine. This chain links TRBV28 with TRBJ2-1, with 8 bases aligning to TRBD2. This CDR3 reads CASSRVDGGASYNEQFF. The CDR3 coding sequence is TGTGCCAGCAGTCGTGTGGACGGGGGGGCCAGTTACAATGAGCAGTTCTTC.